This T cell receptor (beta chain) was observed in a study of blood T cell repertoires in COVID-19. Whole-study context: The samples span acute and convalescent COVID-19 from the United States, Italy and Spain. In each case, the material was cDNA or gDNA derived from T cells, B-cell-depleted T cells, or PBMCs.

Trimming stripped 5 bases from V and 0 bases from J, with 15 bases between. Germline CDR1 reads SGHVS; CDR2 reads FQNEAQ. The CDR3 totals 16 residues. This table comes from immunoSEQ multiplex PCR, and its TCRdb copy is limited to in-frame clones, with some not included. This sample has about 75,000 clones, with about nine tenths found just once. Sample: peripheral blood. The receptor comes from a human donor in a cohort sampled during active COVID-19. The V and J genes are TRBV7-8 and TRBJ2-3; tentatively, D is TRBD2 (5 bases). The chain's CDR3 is CASSPQAGSSTDTQYF. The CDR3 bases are TGTGCCAGCAGCCCCCAGGCGGGCTCTAGCACAGATACGCAGTATTTT.